These T cell receptor beta chains were read from a single sample in a study of human T cells and chemical hapten exposure. TCRdb fed the RACE reads into MiXCR, producing one record per CDR3 protein. The table shows more than 250,000 distinct CDR3 sequences, with more than 6.5% occurring only once. The material was whole blood, obtained in connection with sensitization to the hapten diphenylcyclopropenone (DPC). These receptors came from a woman aged 35 to 49 with alopecia areata. Some clones in this sample may be carry-over from other donors' samples. Both conserved end residues are part of each CDR3. The D gene is left open where the match is weak. The size entry is marked missing in some rows and otherwise reads once, few, many or a size class.

TRBJ1-3 | TRBD1 | TRBV18 | 17 | - | CASSPRQGTSSGNTIYF | TGTGCCAGCTCACCACGACAGGGGACCTCCTCTGGAAACACCATATATTTT
TRBJ2-5 | TRBD1 | TRBV6-6 | 13 | many | CAICGTGQETQYF | TGTGCCATCTGCGGGACAGGGCAAGAGACCCAGTACTTC
TRBJ2-2 | - | TRBV27 | 14 | - | CASSWGANTGELFF | TGTGCCAGCAGTTGGGGAGCGAACACCGGGGAGCTGTTTTTT
TRBJ2-3 | TRBD1 | TRBV5-1 | 14 | - | CASSRDRAADTQYF | TGCGCCAGCAGCCGGGACAGGGCAGCAGATACGCAGTATTTT
TRBJ2-3 | - | TRBV10-3 | 12 | few | CATHQGPDTQYF | TGTGCCACCCACCAGGGCCCAGATACGCAGTATTTT
TRBJ1-2 | TRBD1 | TRBV28 | 13 | - | CASRIGQVYGYTF | TGTGCCAGCAGAATCGGACAGGTCTATGGCTACACCTTC
TRBJ2-3 | - | TRBV19 | 14 | - | CASKASQAGGTQYF | TGTGCCAGTAAGGCCTCGCAAGCCGGGGGTACGCAGTATTTT
TRBJ2-7 | - | TRBV29-1 | 13 | few | CSVEVSISYEQYF | TGCAGCGTTGAAGTCTCGATATCCTACGAGCAGTACTTC
TRBJ1-5 | - | TRBV19 | 12 | - | CAGSEGDQPQHF | TGTGCCGGGAGTGAGGGGGATCAGCCCCAGCATTTT
TRBJ2-2 | - | TRBV11-1 | 14 | many | CASSSTGGTGELFF | TGTGCCAGCAGCAGTACCGGAGGCACCGGGGAGCTGTTTTTT
TRBJ1-1 | - | TRBV6-5 | 15 | many | CASKQGSSLNTEAFF | TGTGCCAGCAAACAGGGCTCGAGTCTGAACACTGAAGCTTTCTTT
TRBJ1-4 | - | TRBV6-1 | 14 | - | CASSVLATNEKLFF | TGTGCCAGCAGTGTGTTAGCAACTAATGAAAAACTGTTTTTT
TRBJ1-5 | - | TRBV20-1 | 14 | few | CSASPRDSLGPQHF | TGCAGTGCTAGCCCCCGGGACTCCCTAGGGCCCCAGCATTTT
TRBJ1-5 | - | TRBV5-8 | 15 | few | CASSIRDGGNQPQHF | TGTGCCAGCAGCATCAGGGACGGGGGCAATCAGCCCCAGCATTTT
TRBJ2-7 | - | TRBV20-1 | 10 | many | CSAAEYEQYF | TGCAGTGCTGCAGAGTACGAGCAGTACTTC
TRBJ1-5 | TRBD1 | TRBV6-5 | 15 | few | CASSYGQGYNQPQHF | TGTGCCAGCAGTTACGGACAGGGGTACAATCAGCCCCAGCATTTT
TRBJ2-5 | - | TRBV12-3/TRBV12-4 | 12 | many | CASSRIQETQYF | TGTGCCAGCAGCAGGATCCAAGAGACCCAGTACTTC
TRBJ2-3 | - | TRBV7-2 | 14 | few | CASRSERLTDTQYF | TGTGCCAGCCGTTCGGAAAGGTTGACAGATACGCAGTATTTT
TRBJ1-4 | - | TRBV4-1 | 15 | many | CASSQVPGGGEKLFF | TGCGCCAGCAGCCAAGTCCCAGGCGGGGGCGAAAAACTGTTTTTT
TRBJ1-1 | - | TRBV7-2 | 16 | few | CASSLSAVYRVTEAFF | TGTGCCAGCAGCTTAAGCGCGGTCTACAGGGTCACTGAAGCTTTCTTT
TRBJ2-3 | TRBD2 | TRBV11-2 | 15 | many | CASSPGLAGTDTQYF | TGTGCCAGCAGCCCAGGACTAGCGGGCACAGATACGCAGTATTTT
TRBJ2-7 | - | TRBV7-6 | 13 | few | CASSSKLAGEQYF | TGTGCCAGCAGCTCAAAACTAGCAGGGGAGCAGTACTTC
TRBJ1-2 | - | TRBV7-2 | 14 | few | CASSLIAGNYGYTF | TGTGCCAGCAGCTTAATAGCGGGAAACTATGGCTACACCTTC
TRBJ2-3 | - | TRBV15 | 13 | few | CATSRDTTDTQYF | TGTGCCACCAGCAGAGATACTACCGATACGCAGTATTTT
TRBJ1-1 | - | TRBV7-9 | 12 | few | CASSWANTEAFF | TGTGCCAGCAGCTGGGCGAACACTGAAGCTTTCTTT
TRBJ2-5 | - | TRBV6-2/TRBV6-3 | 13 | - | CASSYSAARTQYF | TGTGCCAGCAGTTACTCCGCGGCTCGGACCCAGTACTTC
TRBJ1-1 | - | TRBV6-1 | 12 | - | CASIKVGTEAFF | TGTGCCAGCATCAAAGTGGGCACTGAAGCTTTCTTT
TRBJ2-7 | TRBD2 | TRBV28 | 13 | few | CASTIGRNYEQYF | TGTGCCAGCACGATCGGGAGGAACTACGAGCAGTACTTC
TRBJ1-1 | - | TRBV7-9 | 12 | many | CASSLMDTEAFF | TGTGCCAGCAGCCTCATGGATACTGAAGCTTTCTTT
TRBJ2-7 | TRBD1 | TRBV6-5 | 12 | - | CASTDRVNEQYF | TGTGCCAGCACAGACAGGGTGAACGAGCAGTACTTC
TRBJ2-1 | - | TRBV11-2 | 13 | many | CASTGQSEVEQFF | TGTGCCAGCACCGGGCAGTCTGAGGTAGAGCAGTTCTTC
TRBJ2-7 | - | TRBV18 | 15 | few | CASSPPGLVGYEQYF | TGTGCCAGCTCACCACCCGGTCTCGTAGGCTACGAGCAGTACTTC
TRBJ1-2 | TRBD1 | TRBV27 | 14 | - | CASSIGQGTGGYTF | TGTGCCAGCAGTATAGGACAGGGTACCGGTGGCTACACCTTC
TRBJ2-2 | TRBD2 | TRBV7-8 | 16 | few | CASSDRPTSATGELFF | TGTGCCAGCAGCGACCGCCCCACTAGCGCCACCGGGGAGCTGTTTTTT
TRBJ2-3 | TRBD1 | TRBV4-2 | 17 | few | CASSQEVSGTVTDTQYF | TGTGCCAGCAGCCAAGAAGTGTCCGGGACAGTCACAGATACGCAGTATTTT
TRBJ2-1 | TRBD2 | TRBV28 | 14 | - | CASRLGEGYNEQFF | TGTGCCAGCAGATTAGGGGAGGGATACAATGAGCAGTTCTTC
TRBJ2-1 | TRBD2 | TRBV20-1 | 16 | few | CSARGLAGAPYNEQFF | TGCAGTGCTAGAGGCCTTGCGGGAGCCCCCTACAATGAGCAGTTCTTC
TRBJ2-3 | - | TRBV7-2 | 15 | few | CASSIRQASTDTQYF | TGTGCCAGCAGCATCCGACAGGCCAGCACAGATACGCAGTATTTT
TRBJ1-3 | - | TRBV27 | 13 | few | CASSLSVGNTIYF | TGTGCCAGCAGTTTATCTGTCGGAAACACCATATATTTT
TRBJ1-5 | - | TRBV5-6 | 16 | - | CASSLWGRDSNQPQHF | TGTGCCAGCAGCTTGTGGGGCAGAGATAGCAATCAGCCCCAGCATTTT